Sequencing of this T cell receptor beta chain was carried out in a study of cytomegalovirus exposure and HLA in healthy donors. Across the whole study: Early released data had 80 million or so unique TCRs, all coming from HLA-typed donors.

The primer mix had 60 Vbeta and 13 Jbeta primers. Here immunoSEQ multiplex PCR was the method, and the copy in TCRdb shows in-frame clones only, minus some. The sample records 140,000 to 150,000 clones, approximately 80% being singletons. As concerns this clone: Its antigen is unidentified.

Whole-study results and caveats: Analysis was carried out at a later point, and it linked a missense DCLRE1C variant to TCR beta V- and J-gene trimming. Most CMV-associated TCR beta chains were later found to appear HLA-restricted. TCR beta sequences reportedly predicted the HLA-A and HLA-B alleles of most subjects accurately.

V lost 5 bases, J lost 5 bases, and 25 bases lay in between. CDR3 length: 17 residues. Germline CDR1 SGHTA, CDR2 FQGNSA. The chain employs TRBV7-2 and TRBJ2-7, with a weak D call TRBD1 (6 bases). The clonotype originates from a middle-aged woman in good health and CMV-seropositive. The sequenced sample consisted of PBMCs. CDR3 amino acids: CASSLGLGWQGPNEQYF. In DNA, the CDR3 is TGTGCCAGCAGCCTAGGTCTGGGGTGGCAGGGGCCCAACGAGCAGTACTTC.